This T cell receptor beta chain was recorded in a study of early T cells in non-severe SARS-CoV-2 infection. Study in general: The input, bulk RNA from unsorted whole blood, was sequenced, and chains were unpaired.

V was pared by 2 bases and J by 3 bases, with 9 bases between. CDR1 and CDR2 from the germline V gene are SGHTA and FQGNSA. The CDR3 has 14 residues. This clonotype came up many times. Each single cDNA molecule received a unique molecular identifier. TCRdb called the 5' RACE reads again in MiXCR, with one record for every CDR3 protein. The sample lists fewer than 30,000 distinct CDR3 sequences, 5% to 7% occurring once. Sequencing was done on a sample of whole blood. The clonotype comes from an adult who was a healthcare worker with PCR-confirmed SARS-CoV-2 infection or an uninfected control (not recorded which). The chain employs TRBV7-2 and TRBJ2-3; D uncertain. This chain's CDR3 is CASSLLTRTDTQYF. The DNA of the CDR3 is TGTGCCAGCAGCTTATTAACCAGAACAGATACGCAGTATTTT.